The entry below gives a single TCR beta chain sequence along with its context. Its antigen is not identified. Germline V CDR1 and CDR2: SGHDT, YYEEEE. V gave up 2 bases and J gave up 5 bases; unmatched junction bases: 5. CDR3 length: 14 amino acids. Time point of the sample: week 47, end of study. All doses held 300 ug of mutant IDH1 20-mer peptide, with topical imiquimod. Sequenced by immunoSEQ multiplex PCR; TCRdb stores in-frame clones only, minus some. The data hold approximately 50,000 clones, with 60% to 85% observed a single time. This sample was taken from a study of a mutant IDH1 vaccine in newly diagnosed glioma.

The input for sequencing was PBMCs, taken from a glioma patient whose treatment included an IDH1 peptide vaccine. The rearrangement uses TRBV5-6 and TRBJ1-2; 8 nucleotides agree with TRBD1. This TCR came from a woman in her thirties or forties with glioma. Some clones in this sample may be carry-over from other donors' samples. The CDR3 region has the DNA TGTGCCAGCAGCTTCGGACAGGGACGGTATGGCTACACCTTC. Encoded protein: CASSFGQGRYGYTF.